This paragraph covers one T cell receptor beta chain sequence. Its antigen is unknown. The CDR3 extends over 17 amino acids. Produced via immunoSEQ multiplex PCR; TCRdb's table is partial and in-frame only. This sample carries under 50,000 clones, 85% to 95% of them seen once, and the ten largest clones take around 0.11%. The data were taken from a study of regulatory dendritic cells for organ transplantation. Points from the study as a whole: Mature dendritic cells appeared to drive more memory CD8+ clonal expansion than regulatory ones.

J is TRBJ2-1 and V is TRBV21-1; the table's D call TRBD2 went unverified against the DNA. TRBV21-1 has pseudogene status. Sequenced input: naive CD8+ T cells from blood. Subset reported: CD45RA+ naive T cells. The TCR comes from a human donor in good health. The CDR3 sequence: CASSKALASDIYNEQFF. DNA of the CDR3: TGTGCCAGCAGCAAAGCGCTGGCTAGCGACATCTACAATGAGCAGTTCTTC.